This T cell receptor beta chain was identified in a study of OX40 agonist ivuxolimab in advanced cancers. About the research overall: Ivuxolimab, an agonistic anti-OX40 (CD134) antibody, was given to patients.

Libraries were prepared by immunoSEQ multiplex PCR; TCRdb keeps only in-frame clonotypes and omits some of them. The sample lists approximately 50,000 clones, 70% to 90% seen once, with around 0.73% in the top ten. Autoimmune disease history or systemic immunosuppression meant exclusion. CDR1 is MGHRA and CDR2 is YSYEKL in the germline V gene. The CDR3 spans 14 residues. Trimming took 1 base from V and 5 from J, leaving 12 bases between them. This material consisted of CD4+ or CD8+ T cells sorted from blood, taken in a trial of the OX40 agonist ivuxolimab. V and J are TRBV4-1 and TRBJ2-7; D is unresolved. This TCR was sampled from an adult with an advanced solid tumor such as melanoma, head and neck, liver or kidney cancer. The CDR3 sequence is CASSQVQRHDEQYF. The CDR3 nucleotides are TGCGCCAGCAGCCAAGTACAAAGGCACGACGAGCAGTACTTC.